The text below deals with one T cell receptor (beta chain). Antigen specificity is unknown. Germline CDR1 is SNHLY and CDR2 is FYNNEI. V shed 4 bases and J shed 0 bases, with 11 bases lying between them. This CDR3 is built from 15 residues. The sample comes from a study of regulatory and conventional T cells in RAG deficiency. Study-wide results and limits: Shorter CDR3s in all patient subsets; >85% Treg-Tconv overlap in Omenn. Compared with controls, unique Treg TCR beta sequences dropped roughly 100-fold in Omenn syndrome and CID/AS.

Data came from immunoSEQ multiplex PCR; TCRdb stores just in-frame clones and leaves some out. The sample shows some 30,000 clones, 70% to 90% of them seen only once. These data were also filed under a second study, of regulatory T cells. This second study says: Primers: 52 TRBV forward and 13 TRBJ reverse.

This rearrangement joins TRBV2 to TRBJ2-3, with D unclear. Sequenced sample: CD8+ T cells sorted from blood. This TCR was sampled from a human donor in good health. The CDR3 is CASSVETTSTDTQYF. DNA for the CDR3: TGTGCCAGCAGTGTCGAGACAACTAGCACAGATACGCAGTATTTT.